This entry describes one TCR beta chain. The TCR beta CDR3 regions underwent amplification from RNA transcripts. RT-PCR was first run with HTBI primers, then multiplex PCR in a second round. TCRdb called the multiplex PCR reads again in MiXCR, with one record for every CDR3 protein. Among hundreds of thousands of distinct CDR3 sequences listed, roughly 41% were seen once. These data originate in a study of Graves' ophthalmopathy and Graves' hyperthyroidism. The CDR3 has 17 amino acids. Per the germline V gene, CDR1 is SGDLS and CDR2 is YYNGEE. The V gene lost 4 bases and the J gene lost 2 bases, with 18 bases spanning the gap.

The sequence came from an adult man with Graves' ophthalmopathy. The rearrangement joins TRBV9 to TRBJ2-2, with D possibly matching TRBD1 (5 bases). Sequenced input: peripheral blood. The CDR3 region has the DNA TGTGCCAGCAGCCCTAGGACACGACCTATTAACACCGGGGAGCTGTTTTTT. Translating it yields CASSPRTRPINTGELFF.